Described below is a single TCR beta chain sequence and its context. This specimen comes from a study of blood T cell repertoires in COVID-19. Background on the study: Whether acute or convalescent, the COVID-19 samples came from the United States, Italy and Spain. T cells, B-cell-depleted T cells, or PBMCs supplied cDNA or gDNA.

Per germline, CDR1 SGDLS and CDR2 YYNGEE. This CDR3 contains 12 residues. V was trimmed by 3 bases and J by 5 bases, leaving 8 bases between them. As processed by the authors: Amplifying reference gene primers gave estimates of nucleated cell counts. Clones were sequenced by immunoSEQ multiplex PCR, and TCRdb holds only the in-frame ones, with some missing. V and J calls and clone size follow that table, whereas D and trimming were derived from the DNA. The profile shows 100,000 to 150,000 clones, roughly 90% of them singletons. This clonotype was obtained from a woman aged 80 or over with acute or convalescent COVID-19. The sample comprised peripheral blood. The V gene is TRBV9, the J gene TRBJ1-2; D remains ambiguous. CDR3 nucleotide sequence: TGTGCCAGCAGCGCGAGGGAGTATGGCTACACCTTC. Its protein product is CASSAREYGYTF. Full variable domain (missing parts from reference TRBV9 and TRBJ1-2): DSGVTQTPKHLITATGQRVTLRCSPRSGDLSVYWYQQSLDQGLQFLIQYYNGEERAKGNILERFSAQQFPDLHSELNLSSLELGDSALYFCASSAREYGYTFGSGTRLTVV.